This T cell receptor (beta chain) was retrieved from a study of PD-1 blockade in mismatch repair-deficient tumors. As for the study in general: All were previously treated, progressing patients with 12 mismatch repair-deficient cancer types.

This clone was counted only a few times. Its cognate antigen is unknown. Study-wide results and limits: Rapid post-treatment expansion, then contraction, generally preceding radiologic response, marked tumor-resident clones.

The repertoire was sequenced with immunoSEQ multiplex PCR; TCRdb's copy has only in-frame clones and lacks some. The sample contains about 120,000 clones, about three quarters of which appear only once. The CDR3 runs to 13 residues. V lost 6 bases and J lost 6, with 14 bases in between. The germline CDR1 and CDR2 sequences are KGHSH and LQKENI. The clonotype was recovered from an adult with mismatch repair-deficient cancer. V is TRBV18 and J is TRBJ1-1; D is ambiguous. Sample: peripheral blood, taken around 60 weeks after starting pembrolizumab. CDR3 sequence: CASSTVGGAEAFF. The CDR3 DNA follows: TGTGCCAGCTCCACTGTGGGAGGCGCTGAAGCTTTCTTT.